Listed below are T cell receptor beta chains from one sample, sequenced in a study of Tregs in tolerant kidney transplant recipients. Clones were sequenced by immunoSEQ multiplex PCR, and TCRdb holds only the in-frame ones, with some missing. The sample shows about 77,000 clones, more than 95% of them seen only once. Sequencing used CD4+ T cells from blood, obtained before the transplant. Receptor source: a human donor who received a combined kidney and bone marrow transplant. The CDR3 runs from the conserved cysteine through the conserved F or W. D genes are given only for firm matches. The size entry is marked missing in some rows and otherwise reads once, few, many or a size class.

CDR3 protein	CDR3 DNA	clone size	V gene	D gene	J gene
CASRQREFDTGELFF	TGTGCCAGTAGGCAGCGGGAGTTTGACACCGGGGAGCTGTTTTTT	-	TRBV19	TRBD2	TRBJ2-2
CAWSVAGEQYF	TGTGCCTGGAGTGTTGCGGGAGAGCAGTACTTC	once	TRBV30	-	TRBJ2-7
CASSQTSGTGPYEQYF	TGTGCCAGCAGTCAAACTAGCGGGACAGGACCTTACGAGCAGTACTTC	-	TRBV4-2	TRBD2	TRBJ2-7
CASSQESLVGGIAKNIQYF	TGTGCCAGCAGCCAAGAATCGTTAGTAGGGGGAATAGCCAAAAACATTCAGTACTTC	once	TRBV4-2	-	TRBJ2-4
CASSLGGTGGAGQFF	TGTGCCAGCAGCTTAGGCGGGACAGGGGGCGCCGGGCAGTTCTTC	-	TRBV7-2	TRBD1	TRBJ2-1
CASKTGVGTEAFF	TGCGCCAGTAAGACAGGGGTGGGCACTGAAGCTTTCTTT	-	TRBV5-1	TRBD1	TRBJ1-1
CASSPTGQSGANVLTF	TGTGCCAGCTCACCCACGGGTCAATCTGGGGCCAACGTCCTGACTTTC	-	TRBV18	-	TRBJ2-6
CSVPGQGGETQYF	TGCAGCGTCCCGGGACAGGGGGGCGAGACCCAGTACTTC	-	TRBV29-1	TRBD1	TRBJ2-5
CAWSVGQGHTEAFF	TGTGCCTGGAGTGTAGGGCAGGGGCACACTGAAGCTTTCTTT	-	TRBV30	-	TRBJ1-1
CASSRDRGPLGETQYF	TGCGCCAGCAGCCGCGACAGGGGGCCTTTGGGAGAGACCCAGTACTTC	-	TRBV4-3	TRBD1	TRBJ2-5
CASSPHPTYYTEAFF	TGTGCCAGCAGTCCACACCCGACATACTACACTGAAGCTTTCTTT	-	TRBV27	-	TRBJ1-1
CASSQGLHYGYTF	TGTGCCAGCTCTCAGGGGTTGCACTATGGCTACACCTTC	-	TRBV7-8	-	TRBJ1-2
CASNPSRVGSNQPQHF	TGTGCCAGTAATCCGTCCAGGGTTGGTAGCAATCAGCCCCAGCATTTT	once	TRBV19	-	TRBJ1-5
CASSLTGGSYNEQFF	TGCGCCAGCAGCTTAACAGGGGGCTCCTACAATGAGCAGTTCTTC	-	TRBV5-1	TRBD1	TRBJ2-1
CASTYGGGRNQPQHF	TGTGCCAGCACCTATGGGGGGGGACGCAATCAGCCCCAGCATTTT	-	TRBV7-2	-	TRBJ1-5
CAWGPRYEQYF	TGTGCCTGGGGCCCGAGGTACGAGCAGTACTTC	-	TRBV30	-	TRBJ2-7
CASSVQGGGNTIYF	TGTGCCAGCAGCGTACAAGGGGGTGGAAACACCATATATTTT	-	TRBV9	-	TRBJ1-3
CASSRGEGNTDTQYF	TGTGCCAGCAGCAGAGGGGAGGGGAACACAGATACGCAGTATTTT	-	TRBV7-9	TRBD2	TRBJ2-3
CASSAYRGETGTGELFF	TGTGCCAGCAGCGCGTACAGGGGAGAAACGGGAACCGGGGAGCTGTTTTTT	-	TRBV4-2	TRBD1	TRBJ2-2
CASSGQGRGPLHF	TGTGCCAGCAGCGGACAGGGGAGAGGACCCCTCCACTTT	-	TRBV25-1	TRBD1	TRBJ1-6
CASSPGGRYGYTF	TGTGCCAGCAGCCCAGGGGGCCGCTATGGCTACACCTTC	-	TRBV7-2	TRBD1	TRBJ1-2
CASRRNRSDKYGYTF	TGTGCCAGTAGAAGGAACAGGAGCGACAAGTATGGCTACACCTTC	-	TRBV19	-	TRBJ1-2
CASSLLAPSYNEQFF	TGTGCCAGCAGCCTACTAGCGCCCTCCTACAATGAGCAGTTCTTC	-	TRBV7-9	TRBD2	TRBJ2-1
CAWSPTAYEQYF	TGTGCCTGGAGTCCTACAGCCTACGAGCAGTACTTC	-	TRBV30	-	TRBJ2-7
CATSRDRVGLAGGRWQETQYF	TGTGCCACCAGCAGAGATAGAGTGGGACTAGCGGGAGGGCGGTGGCAAGAGACCCAGTACTTC	-	TRBV15	TRBD2	TRBJ2-5
CACNRGGNSPLHF	TGTGCCTGTAACAGGGGAGGTAATTCACCCCTCCACTTT	-	TRBV30	TRBD1	TRBJ1-6
CASRRDAGNEKLFF	TGTGCCAGCAGAAGGGATGCGGGTAATGAAAAACTGTTTTTT	-	TRBV6-5	-	TRBJ1-4
CASSIVRGITGELFF	TGTGCCAGTAGTATAGTCAGGGGGATCACCGGGGAGCTGTTTTTT	-	TRBV19	TRBD1	TRBJ2-2
CASSQVTSGLVYEQYF	TGTGCCAGCAGCCAAGTTACCTCGGGACTAGTCTACGAGCAGTACTTC	-	TRBV4-2	TRBD2	TRBJ2-7
CASSDWGEGEQFF	TGTGCCAGCAGTGACTGGGGGGAAGGGGAGCAGTTCTTC	-	TRBV6-4	-	TRBJ2-1
CASSVALAGTGELFF	TGCGCCAGCAGTGTGGCACTAGCAGGAACCGGGGAGCTGTTTTTT	-	TRBV10-2	-	TRBJ2-2
CASSQDLQGYGYTF	TGTGCCAGCAGCCAAGATTTACAGGGGTATGGCTACACCTTC	-	TRBV14	TRBD1	TRBJ1-2
CASSLQGAENTEAFF	TGTGCCAGCAGCCTTCAGGGGGCAGAGAACACTGAAGCTTTCTTT	-	TRBV11-3	TRBD1	TRBJ1-1